These 17 T cell receptor beta chains came from one sample sequenced in a study of CD8+ T cells in alopecia areata. Sequencing templates came from extracted RNA that was reverse transcribed into cDNA. Repertoires were generated with immunoSEQ multiplex PCR, while TCRdb's copy carries only in-frame clones and drops some. The top ten hold over 9% of the sample, which has about 180,000 clones, roughly 46% seen once. Treatment: oral pan-JAK inhibitor, 5-10 mg twice daily. The material sequenced was CD8+ T cells sorted from blood, taken between weeks 51 and 52, from a patient treated with tofacitinib. All receptors come from a human donor with alopecia areata.

This clone was recorded a few times. The rearrangement links TRBV14 to TRBJ2-7; a weak D match, TRBD2 (5 bases). Germline V gene data show CDR1 as SGHDN and CDR2 as FVKESK. The CDR3 runs to 13 residues. Trimming removed 1 base at V and 4 bases at J, with 8 bases between. Here the CDR3 reads CASSQVRGYEQYF. CDR3 sequence (DNA): TGTGCCAGCAGCCAAGTGAGAGGGTACGAGCAGTACTTC.

Points on this clone: The sample has other DNA sequences that encode this CDR3 too. V and J are TRBV19 and TRBJ1-5; D might be TRBD1 (5 bases). This CDR3 has 15 residues. The V end was cut by 3 bases, the J end by 0 bases, with 9 bases between. CDR1 and CDR2 from the germline V gene are LNHDA and SQIVND (reference sequence). CDR3 in amino acids: CASSITGYSNQPQHF. In DNA form, the CDR3 reads TGTGCCAGTAGTATTACAGGATATAGCAATCAGCCCCAGCATTTT. Looking up the rest from reference TRBV19 and TRBJ1-5 gives the full variable domain: DGGITQSPKYLFRKEGQNVTLSCEQNLNHDAMYWYRQDPGQGLRLIYYSQIVNDFQKGDIAEGYSVSREKKESFPLTVTSAQKNPTAFYLCASSITGYSNQPQHFGDGTRLSIL.

This clone was picked up a small number of times. This chain joins TRBV7-9 and TRBJ1-2; 10 nucleotides line up with TRBD1. The germline CDR1 and CDR2 sequences are SEHNR and FQNEAQ (reference sequence). Unmatched junction bases numbered 8, after V lost 4 bases and J lost 3 bases. This CDR3 is 16 amino acids long. The CDR3 sequence: CASSSRQGAFDYGYTF. The CDR3 DNA follows: TGTGCCAGCAGCTCTAGACAGGGGGCATTTGACTATGGCTACACCTTC.

The CDR3 region is CASRELGETQYF. Here the CDR3 DNA reads TGTGCCAGCAGGGAACTGGGTGAGACCCAGTACTTC. The chain carries TRBV6-5 and TRBJ2-5, with D unresolved. The CDR3 sequence is 12 residues long. CDR1 and CDR2 from the germline V gene are MNHEY and SVGAGI. Trimming took 6 bases from V and 5 from J, leaving 10 bases between them.

This chain uses TRBV4-1 with TRBJ1-5; 7 nucleotides align to TRBD1. Germline V lookup: CDR1 MGHRA, CDR2 YSYEKL. V was clipped by 2 bases and J by 9 bases; unmatched bases: 19. This CDR3 contains 18 residues. This CDR3 reads CASSQTDGTEMRLSPQHF. The CDR3 bases are TGCGCCAGCAGCCAAACAGACGGGACAGAGATGCGGTTATCGCCCCAGCATTTT.

The rearrangement uses TRBV13 and TRBJ2-7, with 10 bases that match TRBD2. Germline-derived CDR1 and CDR2 are PRHDT and FYEKMQ (reference sequence). This CDR3 comprises 14 residues. Losses at the gene ends were 5 bases for V and 2 bases for J; bases not matched to a gene: 3. The CDR3 nucleotides read TGTGCCAGCAGCCATAGCGGGGGGACCTACGAGCAGTACTTC. It codes for CASSHSGGTYEQYF.

The rearrangement links TRBV7-9 to TRBJ2-3, with TRBD1 matching over 8 bases. This CDR3 comprises 15 residues. Unmatched junction bases numbered 11, after V lost 10 bases and J lost 2 bases. Germline V gives CDR1 SEHNR, CDR2 FQNEAQ (reference sequence). In nucleotides, the CDR3 is TGTGCCAACCAGGTGGGACAGGACCCCACAGATACGCAGTATTTT. Encoded protein: CANQVGQDPTDTQYF.

The chain uses TRBV7-4 and TRBJ1-5; D is perhaps TRBD1 (5 bases). Looked up from germline, CDR1 is SGHVT and CDR2 is SQSDAQ. V was cut by 5 bases and J by 0 bases, with 14 bases left in between. The CDR3 spans 16 residues. The CDR3 nucleotides read TGTGCCAGCAGCCGGCGGGGACGGAATAGCAATCAGCCCCAGCATTTT. Protein product: CASSRRGRNSNQPQHF.

This chain uses TRBV13 with TRBJ2-4; possible D gene TRBD1, 6 bases. The CDR3 contains 16 residues. The V gene's germline CDR1 is PRHDT and CDR2 FYEKMQ (reference sequence). The V and J ends lost 0 bases and 6 bases respectively, with 15 bases between them. Here the CDR3 reads CASSLGGLGGRNIQYF. The CDR3 bases are TGTGCCAGCAGCTTAGGGGGGCTTGGGGGCCGAAACATTCAGTACTTC.

The chain employs TRBV12-5 and TRBJ2-3, with D tentatively TRBD1 or TRBD2 (5 bases each). V was pared by 5 bases and J by 6 bases, with 18 bases between. This CDR3 is 15 amino acids long. CDR1 is LGHNT, CDR2 FRNRAP, per germline. The CDR3 nucleotides are TGTGCTAGTGGTCCCACCGGGACCGTTTTTGATACGCAGTATTTT. Protein: CASGPTGTVFDTQYF.

This chain connects TRBV23-1 to TRBJ2-7; D unresolved. TRBV23-1 is treated as an ORF (open reading frame) with a function not yet certain. The CDR3 is made up of 13 amino acids. V was trimmed by 0 bases and J by 0 bases, leaving 3 bases between them. Written as DNA, the CDR3 is TGCGCCAGCAGTCAATCGAGCTCCTACGAGCAGTACTTC. Protein: CASSQSSSYEQYF.

With regard to this clone: A much larger clone sits a single nucleotide away, making a read error possible. The sample carries other DNA sequences with the same CDR3. The chain couples TRBV6-5 to TRBJ1-1; D might be TRBD1 (5 bases). CDR3 size: 12 residues. CDR1 is MNHEY, CDR2 SVGAGI, per germline. Trimming left V 7 bases short and J 2 bases short, with 8 bases between. CDR3 bases: TGTGCCAGCAACCAGGGTAACACTGAAGCTTTCTTT. Translation: CASNQGNTEAFF.

The chain carries TRBV21-1 and TRBJ1-4. TRBV21-1 is recorded as a pseudogene. The CDR3 totals 11 residues. CDR3 DNA sequence: TGTGCCAGCAGGACTAATGAAAAACTGTTTTTT. Translated: CASRTNEKLFF.

A single count supports this clone. This specimen includes other DNA sequences encoding the same CDR3. The genes are TRBV27 and TRBJ2-1; D tentatively reads TRBD1 or TRBD2 (5 bases each). CDR3 size: 12 residues. V lost 2 bases, J lost 6 bases, and 5 bases lay in between. Per the germline V gene, CDR1 is MNHEY and CDR2 is SMNVEV (reference sequence). The CDR3 loop reads CASSLGGNEQFF. The CDR3 bases are TGTGCCAGCAGTTTAGGGGGCAATGAGCAGTTCTTC.

The sample holds a few counts of this clone. This chain uses TRBV11-2 with TRBJ1-3, with a tentative D call TRBD1 (5 bases). Germline V gives CDR1 SGHAT, CDR2 FQNNGV. The CDR3 spans 14 residues. With 5 bases removed from V and 8 bases from J, the gap between germline ends came to 16 bases. The CDR3 loop reads CASSNRREGHTIYF. CDR3 sequence (DNA): TGTGCCAGCAGCAACCGACGGGAGGGGCACACCATATATTTT. Drawing the rest from reference TRBV11-2 and TRBJ1-3, the complete variable domain is EAGVAQSPRYKIIEKRQSVAFWCNPISGHATLYWYQQILGQGPKLLIQFQNNGVVDDSQLPKDRFSAERLKGVDSTLKIQPAKLEDSAVYLCASSNRREGHTIYFGEGSWLTVV.

In DNA form, the CDR3 reads TGTGCCAGCAGCTTGGGGCAGGGAGGCCCAGATACGCAGTATTTT. The encoded protein is CASSLGQGGPDTQYF. V is TRBV5-4 and J is TRBJ2-3; perhaps TRBD2 as D (6 bases). Germline CDR1 is SGHNT and CDR2 is YYREEE (reference sequence). CDR3 length: 15 residues. V was pared by 0 bases and J by 4 bases, with 12 bases between.

V and J are TRBV7-3 and TRBJ2-3; TRBD2 aligns across 7 bases. In germline, CDR1 is SGHTA, CDR2 FQGTGA. The CDR3 loop spans 16 amino acids. After removal of 5 bases from V and 4 bases from J, the junction contained 12 bases not matched to a gene. CDR3 nucleotides: TGTGCCAGCAGCCCCAGCGTGGGCGGGGGATCAGATACGCAGTATTTT. Its translation: CASSPSVGGGSDTQYF.